This T cell receptor beta chain was observed in a study of OX40 agonist ivuxolimab in advanced cancers. Study-level information: There were three patients with partial responses, one having hepatocellular carcinoma and two cutaneous melanoma.

Germline V gives CDR1 SGHNT, CDR2 YENEEA. V gave up 0 bases and J gave up 2 bases; unmatched junction bases: 5. The CDR3 is made up of 16 amino acids. TCRdb's table, derived via immunoSEQ multiplex PCR, lists solely in-frame clones and lacks some. The table includes tens of thousands of clones, roughly 80% detected once. This chain joins TRBV11-3 and TRBJ1-2; TRBD1 matches at 8 bases. The receptor's source is an adult with an advanced solid tumor such as melanoma, head and neck, liver or kidney cancer. Source: CD4+ or CD8+ T cells sorted from blood, taken in a trial of the OX40 agonist ivuxolimab. DNA for the CDR3: TGTGCCAGCAGCTTAGAAGGCAGACAGGGGAACTATGGCTACACCTTC. Protein product: CASSLEGRQGNYGYTF. The variable domain in full, with the rest retrieved from reference TRBV11-3 and TRBJ1-2, is EAGVVQSPRYKIIEKKQPVAFWCNPISGHNTLYWYLQNLGQGPELLIRYENEEAVDDSQLPKDRFSAERLKGVDSTLKIQPAELGDSAVYLCASSLEGRQGNYGYTFGSGTRLTVV.